Listed below are T cell receptor beta chains from one sample, sequenced in a study of OX40 agonist ivuxolimab in advanced cancers. Sequencing used immunoSEQ multiplex PCR; TCRdb keeps in-frame clones, though not all of them. The sample shows about 27,000 clones, roughly 80% of them seen only once. Material: CD4+ or CD8+ T cells sorted from blood, obtained in a trial of the OX40 agonist ivuxolimab. These receptors all come from an adult with an advanced solid tumor such as melanoma, head and neck, liver or kidney cancer. CDR3s include the opening cysteine and the closing phenylalanine or tryptophan. The D gene is left open where the match is weak. Size is stated for part of the rows, as once, few or many counts, or as a class when the clone is expanded.

V gene	clone size	J gene	D gene	CDR3 protein	CDR3 DNA
TRBV7-6	-	TRBJ2-2	TRBD1	CASSRGQANTGELFF	TGTGCCAGCAGCCGGGGACAGGCTAACACCGGGGAGCTGTTTTTT
TRBV5-6	-	TRBJ1-4	TRBD1	CASSVSRYRGYATNEKLFF	TGTGCCAGCAGCGTTAGCCGTTACAGGGGGTACGCAACTAATGAAAAACTGTTTTTT
TRBV28	once	TRBJ1-5	-	CASSLLAYQPQHF	TGTGCCAGCAGTCTTTTAGCCTATCAGCCCCAGCATTTT
TRBV7-9	medium-sized	TRBJ2-7	-	CASSLRWESRTYEQYF	TGTGCCAGCAGCTTAAGGTGGGAAAGTAGGACCTACGAGCAGTACTTC
TRBV29-1	-	TRBJ1-4	-	CSVVPSAGANEKLFF	TGCAGCGTTGTTCCCTCGGCAGGGGCTAATGAAAAACTGTTTTTT
TRBV6-6	-	TRBJ2-2	TRBD1	CASSYGQGIAGELFF	TGTGCCAGCAGTTACGGACAGGGAATAGCCGGGGAGCTGTTTTTT
TRBV11-2	-	TRBJ2-7	-	CASSLDGVGSYEQYF	TGTGCCAGCAGCTTAGATGGGGTAGGCTCCTACGAGCAGTACTTC
TRBV7-9	-	TRBJ1-2	-	CASSPPGGTDYGYTF	TGTGCCAGCAGCCCTCCGGGGGGCACCGACTATGGCTACACCTTC
TRBV7-9	-	TRBJ2-5	-	CASSLESETQYF	TGTGCCAGCAGCTTAGAGTCAGAGACCCAGTACTTC
TRBV11-3	-	TRBJ2-2	-	CASSKTIGELFF	TGTGCCAGCAGCAAAACCATCGGGGAGCTGTTTTTT
TRBV19	once	TRBJ2-3	TRBD2	CASSIGTSGSTDTQYF	TGTGCCAGTAGTATTGGGACTAGCGGGAGCACAGATACGCAGTATTTT
TRBV9	-	TRBJ2-5	-	CASSSLGGPETQYF	TGTGCCAGCAGCTCACTCGGGGGGCCAGAGACCCAGTACTTC
TRBV5-4	-	TRBJ2-4	TRBD1	CASSLEGAMDIQYF	TGTGCCAGCAGCTTGGAGGGGGCAATGGACATTCAGTACTTC
TRBV19	-	TRBJ2-1	-	CASSIDLGGLNEQFF	TGTGCCAGTAGTATAGATCTGGGAGGACTCAATGAGCAGTTCTTC
TRBV5-1	-	TRBJ2-5	TRBD2	CASSLDLITSGIRETQYF	TGCGCCAGCAGCTTGGACCTGATTACTAGCGGGATTAGGGAGACCCAGTACTTC
TRBV10-3	-	TRBJ2-7	-	CATRDGSSYEQYF	TGTGCCACCCGGGACGGCAGCTCCTACGAGCAGTACTTC
TRBV5-1	-	TRBJ1-2	-	CASSFTGLSSDGYTF	TGCGCCAGCAGCTTTACAGGGCTAAGCTCGGATGGCTACACCTTC
TRBV4-1	-	TRBJ2-5	-	CASSQGLGETQYF	TGCGCCAGCAGCCAAGGTCTAGGGGAGACCCAGTACTTC
TRBV5-1	once	TRBJ2-7	TRBD1	CASSLLGTAYEQYF	TGCGCCAGCAGCTTACTTGGGACAGCCTACGAGCAGTACTTC